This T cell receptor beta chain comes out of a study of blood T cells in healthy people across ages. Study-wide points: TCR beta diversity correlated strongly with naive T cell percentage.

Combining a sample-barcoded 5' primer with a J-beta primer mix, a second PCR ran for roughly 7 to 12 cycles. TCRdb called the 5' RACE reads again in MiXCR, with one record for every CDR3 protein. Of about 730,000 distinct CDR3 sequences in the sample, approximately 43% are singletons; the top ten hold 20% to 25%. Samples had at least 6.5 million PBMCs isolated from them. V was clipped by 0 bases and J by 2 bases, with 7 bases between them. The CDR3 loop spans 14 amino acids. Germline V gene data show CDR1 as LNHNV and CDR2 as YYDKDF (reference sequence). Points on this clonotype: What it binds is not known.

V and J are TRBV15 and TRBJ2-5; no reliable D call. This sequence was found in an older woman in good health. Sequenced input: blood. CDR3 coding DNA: TGTGCCACCAGCAGAGATGGACCACAAGAGACCCAGTACTTC. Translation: CATSRDGPQETQYF.